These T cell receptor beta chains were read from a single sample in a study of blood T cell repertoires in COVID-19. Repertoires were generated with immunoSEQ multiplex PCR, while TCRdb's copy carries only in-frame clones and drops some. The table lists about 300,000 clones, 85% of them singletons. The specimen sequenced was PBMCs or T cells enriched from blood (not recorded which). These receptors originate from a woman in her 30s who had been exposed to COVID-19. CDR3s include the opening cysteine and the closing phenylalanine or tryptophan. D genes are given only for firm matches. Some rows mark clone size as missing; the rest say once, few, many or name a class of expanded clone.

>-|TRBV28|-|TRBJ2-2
CASSTVGAGELFF
TGTGCCAGCAGTACCGTGGGCGCCGGGGAGCTGTTTTTT
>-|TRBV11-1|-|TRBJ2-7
CASSLDPLQALNEQYF
TGTGCCAGCAGCTTAGATCCCTTACAGGCCCTCAACGAGCAGTACTTC
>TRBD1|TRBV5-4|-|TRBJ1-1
CASSPPGTGNTEAFF
TGTGCCAGCAGCCCCCCCGGGACAGGGAACACTGAAGCTTTCTTT
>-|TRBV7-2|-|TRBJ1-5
CASSLATDQPQHF
TGTGCCAGCAGCTTAGCCACAGATCAGCCCCAGCATTTT
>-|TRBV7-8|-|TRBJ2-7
CASSFLAYEQYF
TGTGCCAGCAGCTTTCTAGCCTACGAGCAGTACTTC
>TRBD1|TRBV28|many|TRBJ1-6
CASSLFLGTGLSPLHF
TGTGCCAGCAGTTTGTTTTTAGGGACAGGTCTATCACCCCTCCACTTT
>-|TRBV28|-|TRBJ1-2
CASSTYRNYGYTF
TGTGCCAGCAGTACCTACAGGAACTATGGCTACACCTTC
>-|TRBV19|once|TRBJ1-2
CASSIDRQGDGYTF
TGTGCCAGTAGTATAGACAGGCAGGGCGATGGCTACACCTTC
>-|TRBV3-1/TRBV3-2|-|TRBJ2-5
CASSGTSLVGKETQYF
TGTGCCAGCAGCGGGACTTCCTTAGTGGGAAAAGAGACCCAGTACTTC
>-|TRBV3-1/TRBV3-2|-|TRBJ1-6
CASSETHSSPSALHF
TGTGCCAGCAGTGAAACCCATTCATCCCCTTCGGCCCTCCACTTT
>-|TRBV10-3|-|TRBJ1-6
CAIGSGGSPLHF
TGTGCCATCGGAAGTGGGGGGTCACCCCTCCACTTT
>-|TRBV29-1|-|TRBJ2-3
CSVRLGGIQYF
TGCAGCGTGCGACTGGGCGGGATTCAGTATTTT
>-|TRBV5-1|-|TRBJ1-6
CASSTRPTEHNSPLHF
TGCGCCAGCAGCACCCGGCCGACAGAACATAATTCACCCCTCCACTTT
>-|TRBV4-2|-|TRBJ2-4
CASSQGDTREGIQYF
TGTGCCAGCAGCCAAGGGGACACTAGGGAAGGGATTCAGTACTTC
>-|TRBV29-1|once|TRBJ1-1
CSAYQPLGRNTEAFF
TGCAGCGCCTACCAACCTTTGGGGAGAAACACTGAAGCTTTCTTT
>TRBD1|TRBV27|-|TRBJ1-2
CASTPGGNYGYTF
TGTGCCAGCACCCCAGGGGGCAACTATGGCTACACCTTC
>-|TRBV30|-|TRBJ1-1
CAWSPPLGEAGVLEAFF
TGTGCCTGGAGTCCTCCTTTGGGAGAGGCAGGGGTGTTAGAAGCTTTCTTT
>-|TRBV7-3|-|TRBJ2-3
CASSLWGGGEDTQYF
TGTGCCAGCAGCTTATGGGGCGGAGGGGAAGATACGCAGTATTTT
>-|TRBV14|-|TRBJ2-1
CASSQEAPGAGNEQFF
TGTGCCAGCAGCCAAGAAGCCCCGGGAGCGGGTAATGAGCAGTTCTTC
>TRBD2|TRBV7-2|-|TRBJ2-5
CASSTRTSGGRETQYF
TGTGCCAGCAGCACCCGGACTAGCGGGGGGAGGGAGACCCAGTACTTC